One and the same sample provided the 21 T cell receptor beta chains below, sequenced in a study of blood T cell repertoires in COVID-19. Data came from immunoSEQ multiplex PCR; TCRdb stores just in-frame clones and leaves some out. The repertoire includes tens of thousands of clones, 80% to 90% of them detected once, and about 5.2% sits in the top ten. Sequencing was performed on peripheral blood. The origin of the receptors is a human donor in a cohort sampled during active COVID-19.

The gene calls are TRBV6-6 and TRBJ1-5; D is perhaps TRBD1 (6 bases). The CDR3 extends over 14 amino acids. Germline CDR1 and CDR2: MNHNY and SVGAGI (reference sequence). The V end was cut by 5 bases, the J end by 7 bases, with 15 bases between. DNA for the CDR3: TGTGCCAGCAGTCAAGGGGGGGCAGGCCAGCCCCAGCATTTT. Residues: CASSQGGAGQPQHF.

The chain carries TRBV27 and TRBJ2-3; D call uncertain. Germline V CDR1 and CDR2: MNHEY, SMNVEV (reference sequence). CDR3 length: 16 residues. Trimming took off 6 bases at V and 4 bases at J, with 20 bases between the two ends. Here the CDR3 reads CASRLTGQTRPDTQYF. CDR3 sequence (DNA): TGTGCCAGCAGGCTGACCGGCCAGACTCGCCCAGATACGCAGTATTTT.

The chain uses TRBV27 and TRBJ2-3; TRBD2 is a possible D gene (5 bases). This CDR3 has 16 amino acids. Trimming removed 4 bases at V and 1 base at J, with 15 bases between. Germline assignment: CDR1 MNHEY and CDR2 SMNVEV (reference sequence). The CDR3 spells CASSSNRGRGTDTQYF. CDR3 coding DNA: TGTGCCAGCAGTTCTAACCGGGGTAGGGGCACAGATACGCAGTATTTT.

The CDR3 coding sequence is TGTGCCAGCAGCGCGCGCGGAGGGGCTGAAGCTTTCTTT. Amino acid sequence: CASSARGGAEAFF. The chain is built from TRBV13 and TRBJ1-1, with D possibly TRBD1 on 5 matching bases. The germline CDR1 and CDR2 sequences are PRHDT and FYEKMQ (reference sequence). The V and J ends lost 5 bases and 6 bases respectively, with 13 bases between them. The CDR3 consists of 13 residues.

In DNA, the CDR3 is TGCAGTGCCACCGTAGCCGATACGCAGTATTTT. Translated, it gives CSATVADTQYF. V gene TRBV20-1 combines with J gene TRBJ2-3; no clear D. The length of the CDR3 is 11 residues. V dropped 6 bases and J dropped 6 bases, with 10 bases sitting between them. Germline CDR1 reads DFQATT; CDR2 reads SNEGSKA (reference sequence).

The V and J genes are TRBV24-1 and TRBJ1-5; 10 bases are shared with TRBD1. The germline gives CDR1 KGHDR, CDR2 SFDVKD. V shed 2 bases, J shed 3 bases, and the junction held 3 bases outside the gene matches. The CDR3 is made up of 16 amino acids. Here the CDR3 reads CATSDSDRGVNQPQHF. CDR3 nucleotide sequence: TGTGCCACCAGTGATTCGGACAGGGGGGTCAATCAGCCCCAGCATTTT.

CDR3 amino acids: CASSLVGALSTRRVATDTQYF. CDR3 DNA sequence: TGCGCCAGCAGCTTGGTAGGGGCGCTCAGCACCCGCAGGGTTGCCACAGATACGCAGTATTTT. The chain carries TRBV5-1 and TRBJ2-3, with D possibly TRBD1 on 5 matching bases. The germline V gene encodes CDR1 SGHRS and CDR2 YFSETQ. CDR3 length equals 21 residues. The germline V and J ends were trimmed by 0 bases and 2 bases, with 28 bases remaining between them.

This clone showed up just a few times. An end of the junction differs from the germline gene, which may be a read error. The CDR3 DNA reads as TGTGCCAGCAGCCCCGGCGGGGGGGGCACATATACGCAGTATTTT. It is translated as CASSPGGGGTYTQYF. The V and J genes are TRBV9 and TRBJ2-3; 9 bases are a match to TRBD2. CDR3 length equals 15 residues. The germline V gene encodes CDR1 SGDLS and CDR2 YYNGEE.

The chain is built from TRBV27 and TRBJ2-1, with 9 nucleotides matching TRBD1. This CDR3 region has 13 residues. Germline V gives CDR1 MNHEY, CDR2 SMNVEV (reference sequence). V was pared by 10 bases and J by 8 bases, with 9 bases of the junction left unmatched. The CDR3 is CATTGGAFHEQFF. The CDR3 bases are TGTGCCACTACAGGGGGCGCTTTTCATGAGCAGTTCTTC.

This chain uses TRBV6-5 with TRBJ2-3; 7 bases align to TRBD2. V was pared by 8 bases and J by 5 bases, with 7 bases of the junction left unmatched. This CDR3 has 13 residues. Per the germline V gene, CDR1 is MNHEY and CDR2 is SVGAGI. CDR3: CASGLGWRDTQYF. CDR3 coding DNA: TGTGCCAGCGGACTAGGGTGGAGAGATACGCAGTATTTT.

This chain joins TRBV19 and TRBJ1-2; the D is unclear. The V gene lost 5 bases and the J gene lost 4 bases, with 8 bases spanning the gap. In germline, CDR1 is LNHDA, CDR2 SQIVND (reference sequence). The CDR3 is made up of 12 amino acids. The CDR3 nucleotides read TGTGCCAGTAGTCGGCAGGCCTATGGCTACACCTTC. Translated: CASSRQAYGYTF.

J is TRBJ2-3 and V is TRBV6-1, with D unclear. Deletions cut 2 bases from V and 4 bases from J, with 16 bases between. The CDR3 runs to 16 residues. Looked up from germline, CDR1 is MNHNS and CDR2 is SASEGT. CDR3 sequence (DNA): TGTGCCAGCAGTGAATTGGCTAGGAGTTTGGCAGATACGCAGTATTTT. Translated, it gives CASSELARSLADTQYF.

V usage is TRBV5-1 and J usage is TRBJ1-1, with D possibly TRBD1 on 5 matching bases. Trimming took 6 bases from V and 11 from J, leaving 20 bases between them. Germline values: CDR1 SGHRS, CDR2 YFSETQ. The CDR3 consists of 13 residues. The CDR3 loop is CASTPQGAVRAFF. The CDR3 DNA reads as TGCGCCAGCACCCCACAAGGGGCAGTCCGGGCTTTCTTT.

The chain joins TRBV10-3 to TRBJ2-3; no clear D gene. This CDR3 is built from 12 residues. Trimming left V 5 bases short and J 2 bases short, with 5 bases between. Germline-derived CDR1 and CDR2 are ENHRY and SYGVKD. CDR3: CAISPFTDTQYF. DNA for the CDR3: TGTGCCATCAGTCCTTTCACAGATACGCAGTATTTT.

This clone has a single count. V usage is TRBV24-1 and J usage is TRBJ2-3; 7 bases are a match to TRBD2. The trim removed 0 bases at V and 0 bases at J, leaving 2 bases unmatched. CDR1 is KGHDR and CDR2 is SFDVKD in the germline V gene. This CDR3 spans 16 amino acids. The CDR3 loop reads CATSDLVGGSTDTQYF. The CDR3 nucleotides read TGTGCCACCAGTGATTTGGTGGGGGGGAGCACAGATACGCAGTATTTT.

The V and J genes are TRBV18 and TRBJ2-1; TRBD1 matches at 10 bases. The germline V gene has CDR1 KGHSH and CDR2 LQKENI. Trimming cost V 6 bases and J 4 bases; bases outside gene matches: 6. The CDR3 runs 15 residues. The CDR3 loop is CASSIGTGVYNEQFF. DNA of the CDR3: TGTGCCAGCTCGATCGGGACAGGGGTTTACAATGAGCAGTTCTTC.

The table lists this clone with a count of one. The rearrangement links TRBV2 to TRBJ2-2; D ambiguous. The germline V gene has CDR1 SNHLY and CDR2 FYNNEI. The CDR3 length is 14 residues. Trimming left V 5 bases short and J 0 bases short, with 7 bases between. The CDR3 here is CASSLRSNTGELFF. CDR3 in DNA: TGTGCCAGCAGTTTACGGTCGAACACCGGGGAGCTGTTTTTT. Using reference TRBV2 and TRBJ2-2 for the parts outside the CDR3, the full variable domain is EPEVTQTPSHQVTQMGQEVILRCVPISNHLYFYWYRQILGQKVEFLVSFYNNEISEKSEIFDDQFSVERPDGSNFTLKIRSTKLEDSAMYFCASSLRSNTGELFFGEGSRLTVL.

This clone was recorded once. The CDR3 reads CASSQQGSYEQYF. The CDR3 DNA reads TGCGCCAGCAGCCAACAGGGCTCCTACGAGCAGTACTTC. The chain uses TRBV4-1 and TRBJ2-7, with D perhaps TRBD1 (5 bases). Trimming removed 2 bases at V and 0 bases at J, with 5 bases between. CDR1 MGHRA and CDR2 YSYEKL come from the germline V gene. This CDR3 is 13 amino acids long.

The chain is built from TRBV28 and TRBJ1-2, with 8 bases matching TRBD1. V shed 5 bases and J 8 bases; nucleotides not matched to a gene: 10. CDR3 length: 14 amino acids. Germline CDR1 MDHEN, CDR2 SYDVKM. The CDR3 sequence: CASSLLDRGGGYTF. Here the CDR3 DNA reads TGTGCCAGCAGTCTCCTCGACAGGGGCGGAGGCTACACCTTC.

The chain uses TRBV2 and TRBJ2-5, with TRBD1 identical over 7 bases. Germline trimming cut 7 bases from V and 5 bases from J; bases unmatched to any gene: 10. Germline CDR1 is SNHLY and CDR2 is FYNNEI. This CDR3 spans 14 amino acids. The CDR3 loop is CASKEQGVGETQYF. CDR3 nucleotide sequence: TGTGCCAGCAAAGAGCAGGGGGTAGGGGAGACCCAGTACTTC. The full variable domain, with the rest looked up from reference TRBV2 and TRBJ2-5, is EPEVTQTPSHQVTQMGQEVILRCVPISNHLYFYWYRQILGQKVEFLVSFYNNEISEKSEIFDDQFSVERPDGSNFTLKIRSTKLEDSAMYFCASKEQGVGETQYFGPGTRLLVL.

This chain joins TRBV30 and TRBJ2-6; 10 positions agree with TRBD1. J lost 0 bases, V lost 4 bases, and 9 bases had no gene match. Germline V CDR1 and CDR2: GTSNPN, SVGIG (reference sequence). The CDR3 extends over 18 amino acids. Here the CDR3 DNA reads TGTGCCTGGACAGGGACAGGGGTCGCCAACTCTGGGGCCAACGTCCTGACTTTC. This gives the protein CAWTGTGVANSGANVLTF.